This T cell receptor (beta chain) comes out of a study of identifying expanded T cells in peripheral blood (dated by TCRdb to between 2019 and 2020). About the full investigation: Technical replicates were generated by sequencing separate aliquots of the same genomic DNA pool, with four replicates compared pairwise. Beyond this particular receptor, the publication reports: Across all healthy-donor time intervals, the beta-binomial model significantly lowered both the number of clones called differentially abundant and the false-positive rate. It was expected by the authors that biological variance in healthy repertoires might increase further over much longer intervals, such as months to years. About 1.1 differentially abundant clones were flagged by the binomial model between technical replicates, whereas about 16 and 20 were flagged over approximately two weeks and four weeks, respectively. For all healthy donors, the variance in clone template counts between approximately two-week samples rose significantly as total template count increased.

No immune events, such as infections, were documented for the healthy donors during the collection period. Time-dependent variance in a beta-binomial model of T-cell clone differential abundance was calibrated using healthy-donor blood repertoires as a training cohort. The training cohort was composed of around ten healthy donors, 3 female and 7 male. An age range of about 29 to 65 years, with an average of about 39 years, was recorded for the donors. Whole blood from each healthy donor was obtained from a commercial supplier and was collected at three time points about two weeks apart. For immunosequencing, genomic DNA was extracted from whole blood that had not been sorted. The CDR1 and CDR2 encoded by the germline V gene are WSHSY and SAAADI. Trimming leaves V shorter by 5 bases and J shorter by 0 bases, with the junction holding 3 bases beyond the gene matches. The CDR3 holds 15 amino acids from the cysteine to the phenylalanine. Of all the DNA, just the CDR3 is kept, 45 bases in frame from base 1.

The immunoSEQ Assay, which uses bias-controlled multiplex PCR amplification of genomic DNA, was used to profile TCRbeta CDR3 regions. The published analysis was carried out like this. To quantify the absolute abundance of each unique TCRbeta CDR3 region, the sequences were collapsed and filtered. Differential abundance was assessed using a binomial (Fisher-equivalent) model and a beta-binomial model in which time-dependent variance fitted from healthy donors was added. Any clone with fewer than 5 combined templates was excluded, and a clone was called differentially abundant if its Benjamini-Hochberg FDR was below 0.01. The form v = (b*log(k)+a)^2 was used to model beta-binomial variance as a function of total template count across the two samples. TCRdb holds this immuneACCESS table with in-frame rearrangements only. Some clones are missing; in checked studies, unresolved V genes explain under half, and the rest has no known cause. The DNA was the basis for D and trimming; V, J and clone size are from that table. Counted in this sample were 100,000 or so clones; roughly 85% of them appeared once. The ten most abundant clones make up about a sixth of the sample.

Comments on this clone: What antigen it recognizes has not been identified. No base quality information exists; no much larger clone differs at one position.

Rearrangement joined TRBV10-2 to TRBJ2-1; TRBD2 fits 8 bases in the junction. This TCR derives from a person aged 18 to 70 in good health. The sequenced material came from blood. The DNA sequence reads TGCGCCAGCAGTTTAGCGGGGAGCTCCTACAATGAGCAGTTCTTC. Its protein reads: CASSLAGSSYNEQFF.